This TCR beta chain came from a study of blood T cell repertoires in COVID-19. Which cohort a participant joined came from the clinical history participants gave. Donors of Cohort 3 who recovered were those that had two negative PCRs, clearance, or symptom resolution. TCRdb's table, derived via immunoSEQ multiplex PCR, lists solely in-frame clones and lacks some. The top ten hold approximately 9% of the sample, which has under 300,000 clones, approximately 90% seen once. Per germline, CDR1 KGHDR and CDR2 SFDVKD. V was clipped by 4 bases and J by 6 bases; unmatched bases: 3. This CDR3 has 15 residues. The sequencing input was PBMCs or T cells enriched from blood (not recorded which). This receptor was taken from a middle-aged man who had recovered from COVID-19. V gene TRBV24-1 combines with J gene TRBJ2-2, with TRBD1 matching 11 bases. CDR3 nucleotides: TGTGCCACCAGTGACACGGGACAGGGGGCCGGGGAGCTGTTTTTT. It specifies CATSDTGQGAGELFF.